The T cell receptor (beta chain) described here comes from a study of cytomegalovirus exposure and HLA in healthy donors. Study-wide findings and caveats: TCR beta V segments were, for the most part, productive about 87% or about 30% of the time in an earlier analysis. A link between a missense DCLRE1C variant and TCR beta V- and J-gene trimming emerged from a later analysis. In vitro confirmation showed three CMV-associated chains to be CMV antigen specific. The investigators catalogued 150 to 200 TCR beta chains as cytomegalovirus-associated.

The PCR had 60 Vbeta and 13 Jbeta primers. Sequencing was performed with immunoSEQ multiplex PCR; in TCRdb, only in-frame clones are kept and a portion is missing. The table includes tens of thousands of clones, more than 80% detected once. On this clone: Its antigen is as yet unknown.

CDR3 length: 16 residues. The germline CDR1 and CDR2 sequences are MNHEY and SMNVEV (reference sequence). The V and J ends lost 3 bases and 0 bases respectively, with 14 bases between them. The receptor was derived from a human donor in good health. The sample was PBMCs. The chain joins TRBV27 to TRBJ1-1; the D is unclear. In DNA, the CDR3 is TGTGCCAGCAGTTTGTTCGGCGGCGGCATGAACACTGAAGCTTTCTTT. Protein sequence: CASSLFGGGMNTEAFF.